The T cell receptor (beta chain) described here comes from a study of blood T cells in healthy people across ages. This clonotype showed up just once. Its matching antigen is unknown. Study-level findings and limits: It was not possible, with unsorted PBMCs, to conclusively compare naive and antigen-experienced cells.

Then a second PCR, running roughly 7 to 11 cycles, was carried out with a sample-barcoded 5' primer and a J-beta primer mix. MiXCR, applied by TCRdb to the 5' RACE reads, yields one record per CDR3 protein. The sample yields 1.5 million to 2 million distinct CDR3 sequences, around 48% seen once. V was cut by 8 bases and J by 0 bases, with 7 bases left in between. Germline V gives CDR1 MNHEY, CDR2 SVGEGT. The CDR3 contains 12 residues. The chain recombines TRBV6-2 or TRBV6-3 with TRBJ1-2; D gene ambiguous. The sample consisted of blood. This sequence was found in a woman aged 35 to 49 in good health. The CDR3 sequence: CASLQANYGYTF. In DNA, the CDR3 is TGTGCCAGCCTCCAGGCTAACTATGGCTACACCTTC.